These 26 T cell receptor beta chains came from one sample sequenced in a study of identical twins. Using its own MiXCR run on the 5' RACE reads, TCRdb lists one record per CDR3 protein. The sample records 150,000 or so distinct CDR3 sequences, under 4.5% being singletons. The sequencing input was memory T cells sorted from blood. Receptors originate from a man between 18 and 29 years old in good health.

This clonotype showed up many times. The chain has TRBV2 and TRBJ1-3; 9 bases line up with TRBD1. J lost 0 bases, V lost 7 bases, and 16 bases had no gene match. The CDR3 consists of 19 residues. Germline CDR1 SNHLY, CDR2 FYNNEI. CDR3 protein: CASKERWITGGASGNTIYF. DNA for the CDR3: TGTGCCAGCAAGGAGAGGTGGATCACAGGGGGCGCCTCTGGAAACACCATATATTTT.

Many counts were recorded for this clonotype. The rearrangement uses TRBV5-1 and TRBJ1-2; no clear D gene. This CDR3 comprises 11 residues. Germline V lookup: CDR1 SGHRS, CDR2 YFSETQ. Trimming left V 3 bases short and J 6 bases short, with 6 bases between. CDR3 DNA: TGCGCCAGCAGCTCCGATGATGGCTACACCTTC. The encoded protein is CASSSDDGYTF.

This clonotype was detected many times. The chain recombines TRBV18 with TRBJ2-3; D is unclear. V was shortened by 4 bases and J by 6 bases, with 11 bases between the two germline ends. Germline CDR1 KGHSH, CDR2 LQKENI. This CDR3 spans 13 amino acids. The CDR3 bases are TGTGCCAGCTCACGGTCCGGGCCGGATACGCAGTATTTT. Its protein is CASSRSGPDTQYF.

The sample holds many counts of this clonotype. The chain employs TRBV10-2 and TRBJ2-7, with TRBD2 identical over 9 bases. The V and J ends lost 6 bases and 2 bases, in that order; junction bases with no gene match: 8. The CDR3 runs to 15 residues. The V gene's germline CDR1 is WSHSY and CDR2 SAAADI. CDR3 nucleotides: TGCGCCAGCAGCGGGGGACTAGCCGCCGCCTACGAGCAGTACGTC. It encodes CASSGGLAAAYEQYV.

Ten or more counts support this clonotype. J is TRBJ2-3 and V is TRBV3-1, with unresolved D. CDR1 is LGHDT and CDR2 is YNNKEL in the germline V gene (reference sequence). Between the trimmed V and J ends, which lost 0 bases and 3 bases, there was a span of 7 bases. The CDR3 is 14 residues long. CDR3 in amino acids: CASSQESSTDTQYF. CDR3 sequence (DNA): TGTGCCAGCAGCCAAGAGAGCAGTACAGATACGCAGTATTTT.

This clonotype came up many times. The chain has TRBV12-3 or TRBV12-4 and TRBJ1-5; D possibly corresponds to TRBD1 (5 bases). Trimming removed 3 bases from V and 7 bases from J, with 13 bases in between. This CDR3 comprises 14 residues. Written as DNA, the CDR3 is TGTGCCAGCAGTTTTAAGGCAGGGTACCAGCCCCAGCATTTT. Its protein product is CASSFKAGYQPQHF.

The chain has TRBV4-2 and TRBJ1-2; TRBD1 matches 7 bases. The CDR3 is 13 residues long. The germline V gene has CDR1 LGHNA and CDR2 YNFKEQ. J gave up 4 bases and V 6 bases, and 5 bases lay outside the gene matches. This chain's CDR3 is CASSPGQFYGYTF. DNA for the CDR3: TGTGCCAGCAGTCCGGGACAGTTCTATGGCTACACCTTC.

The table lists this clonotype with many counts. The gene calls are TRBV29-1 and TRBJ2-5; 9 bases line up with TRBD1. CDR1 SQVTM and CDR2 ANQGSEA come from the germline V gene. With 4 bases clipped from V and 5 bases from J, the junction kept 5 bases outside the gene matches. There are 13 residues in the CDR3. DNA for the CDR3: TGCAGCGTTGGTGGACAGGGGACGGAGACCCAGTACTTC. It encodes CSVGGQGTETQYF.

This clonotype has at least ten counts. CDR3 sequence: CASKVTVSSYEQYF. CDR3 coding DNA: TGTGCCAGCAAGGTCACTGTGAGCTCCTACGAGCAGTACTTC. The chain combines TRBV2 with TRBJ2-7; D remains ambiguous. Germline V gene data show CDR1 as SNHLY and CDR2 as FYNNEI. The CDR3 consists of 14 residues. The V end was cut by 7 bases, the J end by 0 bases, with 13 bases between.

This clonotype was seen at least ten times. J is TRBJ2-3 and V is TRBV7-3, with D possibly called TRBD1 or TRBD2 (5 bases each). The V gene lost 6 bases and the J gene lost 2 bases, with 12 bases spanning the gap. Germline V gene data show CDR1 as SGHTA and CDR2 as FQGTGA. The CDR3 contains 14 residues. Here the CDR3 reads CASSEGSPTDTQYF. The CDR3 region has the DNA TGTGCCAGCAGTGAGGGGTCCCCCACAGATACGCAGTATTTT.

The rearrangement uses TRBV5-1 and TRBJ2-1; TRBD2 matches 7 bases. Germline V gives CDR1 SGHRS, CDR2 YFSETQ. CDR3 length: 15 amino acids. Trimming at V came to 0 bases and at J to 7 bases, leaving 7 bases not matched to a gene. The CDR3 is CASSLAGGSGNEQFF. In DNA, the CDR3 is TGCGCCAGCAGCTTGGCGGGCGGGAGTGGGAATGAGCAGTTCTTC.

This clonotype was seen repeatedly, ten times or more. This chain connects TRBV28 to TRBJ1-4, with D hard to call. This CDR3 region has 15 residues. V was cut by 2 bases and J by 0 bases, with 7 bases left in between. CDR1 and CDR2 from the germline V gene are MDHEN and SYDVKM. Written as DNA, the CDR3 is TGTGCCAGCAGTTTAGATGGCTCAACTAATGAAAAACTGTTTTTT. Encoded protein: CASSLDGSTNEKLFF. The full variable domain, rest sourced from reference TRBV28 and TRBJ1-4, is DVKVTQSSRYLVKRTGEKVFLECVQDMDHENMFWYRQDPGLGLRLIYFSYDVKMKEKGDIPEGYSVSREKKERFSLILESASTNQTSMYLCASSLDGSTNEKLFFGSGTQLSVL.

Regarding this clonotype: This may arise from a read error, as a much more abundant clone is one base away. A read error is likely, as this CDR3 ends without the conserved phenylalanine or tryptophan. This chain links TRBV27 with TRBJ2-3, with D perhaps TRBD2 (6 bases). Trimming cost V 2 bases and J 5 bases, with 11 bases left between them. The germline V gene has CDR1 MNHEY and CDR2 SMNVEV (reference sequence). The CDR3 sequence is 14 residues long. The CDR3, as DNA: TGTGCCAGCAGTTTAAGGGACTCCGAAGATACGCAGTATTTA. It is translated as CASSLRDSEDTQYL.

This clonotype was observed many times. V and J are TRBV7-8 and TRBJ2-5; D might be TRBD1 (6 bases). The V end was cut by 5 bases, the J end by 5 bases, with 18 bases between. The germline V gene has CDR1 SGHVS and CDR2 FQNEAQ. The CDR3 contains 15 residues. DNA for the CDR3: TGTGCCAGCAGCCATAGCAGAACAGGGTACGAGACCCAGTACTTC. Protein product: CASSHSRTGYETQYF.

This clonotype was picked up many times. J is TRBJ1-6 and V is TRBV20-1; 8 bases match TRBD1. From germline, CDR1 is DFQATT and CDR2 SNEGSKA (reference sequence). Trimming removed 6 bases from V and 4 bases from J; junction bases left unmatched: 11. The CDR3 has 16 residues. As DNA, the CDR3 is TGCAGTGCACAGAACCAGGGGGCCCTGTATAATTCACCCCTCCACTTT. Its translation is CSAQNQGALYNSPLHF.

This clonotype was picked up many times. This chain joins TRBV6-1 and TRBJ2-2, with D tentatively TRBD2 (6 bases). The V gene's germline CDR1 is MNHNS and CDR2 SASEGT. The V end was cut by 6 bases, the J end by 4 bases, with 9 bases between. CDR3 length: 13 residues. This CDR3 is CASSRRGTGELFF. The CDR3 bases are TGTGCCAGCAGCCGGCGGGGCACCGGGGAGCTGTTTTTT.

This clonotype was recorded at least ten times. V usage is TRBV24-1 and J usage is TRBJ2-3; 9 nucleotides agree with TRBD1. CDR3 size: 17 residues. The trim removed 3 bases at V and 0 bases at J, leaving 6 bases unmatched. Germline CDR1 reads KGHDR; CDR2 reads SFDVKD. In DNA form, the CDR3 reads TGTGCCACCAGTGATCCACCGGGACAGGGAAGCACAGATACGCAGTATTTT. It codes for CATSDPPGQGSTDTQYF.

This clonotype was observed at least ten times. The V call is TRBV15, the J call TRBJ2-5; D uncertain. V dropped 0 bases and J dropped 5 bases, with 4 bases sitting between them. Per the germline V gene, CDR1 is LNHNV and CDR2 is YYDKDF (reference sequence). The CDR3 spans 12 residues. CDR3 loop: CATSRDRETQYF. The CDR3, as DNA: TGTGCCACCAGCAGAGATCGTGAGACCCAGTACTTC.

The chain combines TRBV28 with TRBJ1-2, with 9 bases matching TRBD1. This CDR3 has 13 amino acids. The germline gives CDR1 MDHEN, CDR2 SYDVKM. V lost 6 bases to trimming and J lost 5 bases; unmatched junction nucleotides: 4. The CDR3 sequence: CASRTGGIYGYTF. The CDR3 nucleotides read TGTGCCAGCAGGACAGGGGGGATATATGGCTACACCTTC.

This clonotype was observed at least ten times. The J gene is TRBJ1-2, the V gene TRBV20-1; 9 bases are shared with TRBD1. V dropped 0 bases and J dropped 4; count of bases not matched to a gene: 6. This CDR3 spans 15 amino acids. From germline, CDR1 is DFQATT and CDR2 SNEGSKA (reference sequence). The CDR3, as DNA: TGCAGTGCTAGAGACCACGGGGACAGGGCCTATGGCTACACCTTC. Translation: CSARDHGDRAYGYTF.

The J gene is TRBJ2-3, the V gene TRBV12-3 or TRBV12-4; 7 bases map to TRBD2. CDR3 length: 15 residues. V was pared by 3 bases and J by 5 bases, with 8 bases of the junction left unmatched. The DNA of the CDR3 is TGTGCCAGCAGTTTTTCTAGCGGAAAGGGAGATACGCAGTATTTT. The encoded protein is CASSFSSGKGDTQYF.

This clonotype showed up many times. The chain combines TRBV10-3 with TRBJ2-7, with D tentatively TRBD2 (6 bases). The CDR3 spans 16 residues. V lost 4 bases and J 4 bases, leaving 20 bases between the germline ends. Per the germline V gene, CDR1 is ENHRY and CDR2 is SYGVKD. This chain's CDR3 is CAISGRGERGEYEQYF. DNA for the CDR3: TGTGCCATCAGTGGCCGCGGGGAAAGAGGGGAGTACGAGCAGTACTTC.

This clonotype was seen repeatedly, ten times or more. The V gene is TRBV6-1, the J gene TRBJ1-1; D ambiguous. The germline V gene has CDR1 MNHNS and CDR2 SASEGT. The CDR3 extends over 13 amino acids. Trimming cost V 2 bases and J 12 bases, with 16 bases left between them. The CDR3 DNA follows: TGTGCCAGCAGTGAAAGGGCCGGACCTTTCCCTTTCTTT. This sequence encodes CASSERAGPFPFF.

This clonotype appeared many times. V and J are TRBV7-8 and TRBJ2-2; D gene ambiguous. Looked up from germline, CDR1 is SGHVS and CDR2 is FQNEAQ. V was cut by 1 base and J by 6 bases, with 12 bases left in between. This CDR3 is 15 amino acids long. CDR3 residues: CASSLDFMGAGELFF. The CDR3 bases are TGTGCCAGCAGCTTAGATTTCATGGGTGCCGGGGAGCTGTTTTTT.

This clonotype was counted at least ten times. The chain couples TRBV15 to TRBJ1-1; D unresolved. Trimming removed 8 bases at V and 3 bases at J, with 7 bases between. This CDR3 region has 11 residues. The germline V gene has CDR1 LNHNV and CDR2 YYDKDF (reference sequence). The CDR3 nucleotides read TGTGCCACCCATCAGGACACTGAAGCTTTCTTT. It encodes CATHQDTEAFF. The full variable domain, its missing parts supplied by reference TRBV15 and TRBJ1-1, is DAMVIQNPRYQVTQFGKPVTLSCSQTLNHNVMYWYQQKSSQAPKLLFHYYDKDFNNEADTPDNFQSRRPNTSFCFLDIRSPGLGDTAMYLCATHQDTEAFFGQGTRLTVV.

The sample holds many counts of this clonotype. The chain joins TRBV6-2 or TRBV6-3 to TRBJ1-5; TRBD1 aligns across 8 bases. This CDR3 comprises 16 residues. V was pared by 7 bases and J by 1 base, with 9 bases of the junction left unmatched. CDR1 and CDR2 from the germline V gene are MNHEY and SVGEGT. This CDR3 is CASKKDRVKSNQPQHF. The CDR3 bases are TGTGCCAGCAAGAAGGACAGGGTGAAAAGCAATCAGCCCCAGCATTTT.